Below are 17 T cell receptor beta chains sequenced from a single sample in a study of blood T cell repertoires in COVID-19. Clones were read by immunoSEQ multiplex PCR, and TCRdb kept only the in-frame ones, dropping some. The sample lists some 20,000 clones; 80% to 90% were seen once. Material for sequencing was peripheral blood. All receptors derive from a woman between 55 and 75 years old with active COVID-19.

The chain employs TRBV10-3 and TRBJ2-3; TRBD2 is a possible D gene (5 bases). Trimming removed 4 bases at V and 1 base at J, with 9 bases between. From germline, CDR1 is ENHRY and CDR2 SYGVKD. This CDR3 spans 14 amino acids. The CDR3 loop reads CAISVLEGTDTQYF. In DNA, the CDR3 is TGTGCCATCAGTGTCTTGGAGGGCACAGATACGCAGTATTTT.

CDR3 in DNA: TGTGCCAGCAGTTCCCGGACTAGGGCAGCCGGGGAGCTGTTTTTT. Amino acid sequence: CASSSRTRAAGELFF. V usage is TRBV6-5 and J usage is TRBJ2-2, with 7 bases aligning to TRBD2. V was clipped by 4 bases and J by 6 bases; unmatched bases: 8. Germline CDR1 is MNHEY and CDR2 is SVGAGI. The CDR3 has 15 amino acids.

The chain links TRBV6-1 to TRBJ1-6; a possible D gene is TRBD1 (6 bases). The length of the CDR3 is 15 residues. Germline CDR1 and CDR2: MNHNS and SASEGT. V shed 2 bases and J shed 4 bases, with 9 bases lying between them. In DNA, the CDR3 is TGTGCCAGCAGTGAATCCGGACAGTATAATTCACCCCTCCACTTT. Amino acids: CASSESGQYNSPLHF.

The chain links TRBV6-5 to TRBJ1-2; a weak D match, TRBD1 (6 bases). Germline CDR1 MNHEY, CDR2 SVGAGI. CDR3 length equals 13 residues. Trimming took off 0 bases at V and 6 bases at J, with 8 bases between the two ends. CDR3 sequence reads: CASSYSGGHGYTF. The CDR3 nucleotides read TGTGCCAGCAGTTACTCAGGGGGACATGGCTACACCTTC.

V gene TRBV29-1 combines with J gene TRBJ1-2; D is ambiguous. V gave up 1 base and J gave up 8 bases, with 14 bases separating them. The CDR3 length is 13 residues. CDR1 and CDR2 (germline): SQVTM, ANQGSEA. The CDR3 DNA follows: TGCAGCGTTGAAGGACTGGGTCTAAGAGGCTACACCTTC. This codes for CSVEGLGLRGYTF.

V and J are TRBV5-8 and TRBJ2-2; 8 positions agree with TRBD1. This CDR3 spans 14 amino acids. V lost 5 bases, J lost 5 bases, and 5 bases stayed unmatched. Germline CDR1 SGHTS, CDR2 YDEGEE. CDR3: CASRRTGSTGELFF. CDR3 nucleotide sequence: TGTGCCAGCAGAAGGACAGGGTCTACCGGGGAGCTGTTTTTT.

The chain uses TRBV5-4 and TRBJ1-2, with TRBD1 matching 10 bases. V trimming: 4 bases; J trimming: 4 bases; junction bases outside the gene matches: 4. CDR1 is SGHNT, CDR2 YYREEE, per germline (reference sequence). CDR3 length equals 14 residues. The CDR3 nucleotides are TGTGCCAGCAGCGGGACAGGGGTCGGCTATGGCTACACCTTC. Its protein product is CASSGTGVGYGYTF.

This sequence joins TRBV3-1 (or the pseudogene TRBV3-2) and TRBJ2-5; 8 positions agree with TRBD2. CDR3 length equals 15 residues. The V segment lost 2 bases and the J segment 5 bases; nucleotides outside the gene matches: 7. Germline lookup yields CDR1 LGHDT and CDR2 YNNKEL (reference sequence). The CDR3: CASSQRRGERETQYF. DNA for the CDR3: TGTGCCAGCAGCCAACGGCGGGGGGAGCGGGAGACCCAGTACTTC.

The chain carries TRBV5-4 and TRBJ1-2, with D perhaps matching TRBD1 (6 bases). The CDR3 length is 14 residues. Germline V lookup: CDR1 SGHNT, CDR2 YYREEE (reference sequence). Trimming pared 0 bases from V and 4 bases from J, leaving 10 bases between. CDR3 amino acids: CASSLGGQFYGYTF. The CDR3 nucleotides read TGTGCCAGCAGCTTGGGTGGACAGTTCTATGGCTACACCTTC. The complete variable domain, with remaining parts taken from reference TRBV5-4 and TRBJ1-2, reads ETGVTQSPTHLIKTRGQQVTLRCSSQSGHNTVSWYQQALGQGPQFIFQYYREEENGRGNFPPRFSGLQFPNYSSELNVNALELDDSALYLCASSLGGQFYGYTFGSGTRLTVV.

The chain couples TRBV2 to TRBJ2-2; possibly TRBD1 for D (6 bases). The CDR3 length is 13 residues. Germline assignment: CDR1 SNHLY and CDR2 FYNNEI. V was cut by 5 bases and J by 3 bases, with 7 bases left in between. CDR3 coding DNA: TGTGCCAGCAGTACAGGGTACACCGGGGAGCTGTTTTTT. Encoded protein: CASSTGYTGELFF. Full variable domain (rest looked up from reference TRBV2 and TRBJ2-2): EPEVTQTPSHQVTQMGQEVILRCVPISNHLYFYWYRQILGQKVEFLVSFYNNEISEKSEIFDDQFSVERPDGSNFTLKIRSTKLEDSAMYFCASSTGYTGELFFGEGSRLTVL.

The genes are TRBV10-2 and TRBJ1-6, with D uncertain. Trimming left V 4 bases short and J 9 bases short, with 10 bases between. The CDR3 totals 13 residues. Germline CDR1 reads WSHSY; CDR2 reads SAAADI. The CDR3 coding sequence is TGCGCCAGCAGTGGCCAGGCTGGTTCACCCCTCCACTTT. Translated, it gives CASSGQAGSPLHF.

J is TRBJ2-5 and V is TRBV5-4; D is ambiguous. The CDR3 length is 14 residues. Germline V CDR1 and CDR2: SGHNT, YYREEE (reference sequence). The V and J ends lost 0 bases and 5 bases respectively, with 11 bases between them. This CDR3 is CASSLGGVRETQYF. The CDR3 DNA sequence: TGTGCCAGCAGCTTGGGCGGTGTAAGGGAGACCCAGTACTTC.

This clone was seen a single time. The chain combines TRBV7-8 with TRBJ2-7; possible D gene TRBD1, 5 bases. Germline CDR1 is SGHVS and CDR2 is FQNEAQ. The CDR3 length is 14 residues. Between the trimmed V and J ends, which lost 1 base and 3 bases, there was a span of 10 bases. CDR3 region: CASSLGAGNYEQYF. The DNA for the CDR3 is TGTGCCAGCAGCTTAGGAGCAGGGAACTACGAGCAGTACTTC.

The chain recombines TRBV7-3 with TRBJ2-3, with 9 nucleotides matching TRBD2. V dropped 1 base and J dropped 3; count of bases not matched to a gene: 8. Germline lookup yields CDR1 SGHTA and CDR2 FQGTGA. This CDR3 contains 17 residues. In DNA, the CDR3 is TGTGCCAGCAGCTTAAAAACGGGTAGCGGGGGAACAGATACGCAGTATTTT. This gives the protein CASSLKTGSGGTDTQYF.

The rearrangement joins TRBV5-1 to TRBJ2-7, with 7 positions matching TRBD1. Germline CDR1 is SGHRS and CDR2 is YFSETQ. CDR3 length: 14 residues. Losses at the gene ends were 1 base for V and 2 bases for J; bases not matched to a gene: 3. CDR3 loop: CASSLLGTAYEQYF. CDR3 bases: TGCGCCAGCAGCTTGCTAGGGACAGCCTACGAGCAGTACTTC.

The V gene is TRBV5-6, the J gene TRBJ1-1; TRBD1 aligns across 12 bases. Germline values: CDR1 SGHDT, CDR2 YYEEEE. V lost 3 bases to trimming and J lost 6 bases; unmatched junction nucleotides: 6. The CDR3 is made up of 15 amino acids. The CDR3 reads CASSWGTGGSAEAFF. In DNA form, the CDR3 reads TGTGCCAGCAGCTGGGGGACAGGGGGCTCGGCTGAAGCTTTCTTT.

V is TRBV5-1 and J is TRBJ2-3; 7 bases align to TRBD2. The length of the CDR3 is 16 residues. V lost 6 bases and J lost 2; bases outside the gene matches: 12. The germline CDR1 and CDR2 sequences are SGHRS and YFSETQ. CDR3 bases: TGCGCCAGCACCCAAGGGGACTACTTAATCACAGATACGCAGTATTTT. Protein product: CASTQGDYLITDTQYF.